One sample yielded the 26 T cell receptor beta chains listed below, sequenced in a study of blood T cell repertoires in COVID-19. Some clones are missing from TCRdb's copy, which holds only in-frame ones; the method was immunoSEQ multiplex PCR. The sample has 130,000 to 150,000 clones, approximately 86% seen once. Specimen: peripheral blood. Receptor source: a woman aged 40 to 55 with active or convalescent COVID-19.

The gene calls are TRBV7-2 and TRBJ1-5; maybe TRBD1 (5 bases). Germline CDR1 and CDR2: SGHTA and FQGNSA. The CDR3 length is 14 residues. Trimming shortened V by 5 bases and J by 7 bases, and 15 bases separated the two germline ends. CDR3 amino acids: CASSQRQSRQPQHF. In DNA form, the CDR3 reads TGTGCCAGCAGCCAGAGACAGTCTCGGCAGCCCCAGCATTTT. The variable domain in full, with the rest retrieved from reference TRBV7-2 and TRBJ1-5, is GAGVSQSPSNKVTEKGKDVELRCDPISGHTALYWYRQSLGQGLEFLIYFQGNSAPDKSGLPSDRFSAERTGGSVSTLTIQRTQQEDSAVYLCASSQRQSRQPQHFGDGTRLSIL.

This clone was seen a few times. The chain links TRBV29-1 to TRBJ2-3; possibly TRBD2 for D (5 bases). Germline assignment: CDR1 SQVTM and CDR2 ANQGSEA. This CDR3 spans 13 amino acids. Between the trimmed V and J ends, which lost 4 bases and 0 bases, there was a span of 8 bases. CDR3 loop: CSVVEDSTDTQYF. In nucleotides, the CDR3 is TGCAGCGTTGTGGAGGACAGCACAGATACGCAGTATTTT.

The V call is TRBV4-1, the J call TRBJ1-5, with 7 positions matching TRBD1. Germline V gene data show CDR1 as MGHRA and CDR2 as YSYEKL. This CDR3 comprises 17 residues. With V trimmed by 4 bases and J by 4 bases, 13 bases remained unmatched. The CDR3 loop reads CASSPQDLTGANQPQHF. The CDR3 DNA is TGCGCCAGCAGCCCACAAGATCTAACAGGGGCTAATCAGCCCCAGCATTTT.

The V and J genes are TRBV5-6 and TRBJ2-3; 7 nucleotides line up with TRBD1. The J segment lost 3 bases and the V segment lost 3 bases, leaving 7 bases of the junction unmatched. From germline, CDR1 is SGHDT and CDR2 YYEEEE. This CDR3 contains 15 residues. CDR3 DNA: TGTGCCAGCAGCTGGGGGCCGACAGGGACAGATACGCAGTATTTT. This translates into CASSWGPTGTDTQYF.

The chain employs TRBV4-1 and TRBJ1-1; unclear D gene. The V end lost 1 base, the J end lost 0 bases, and 12 bases lay between the germline ends. The CDR3 runs to 16 residues. Looked up from germline, CDR1 is MGHRA and CDR2 is YSYEKL. DNA for the CDR3: TGCGCCAGCAGCCAAGTATCGGCCAGGTTGAACACTGAAGCTTTCTTT. Its translation is CASSQVSARLNTEAFF.

This clone was counted a few times. The chain recombines TRBV4-3 with TRBJ2-2; D call uncertain. This CDR3 has 15 residues. The ends were cut back, 0 bases at V and 4 bases at J, with 9 bases in the middle. Germline CDR1 and CDR2: LGHNA and YSLEER. The CDR3 nucleotides are TGCGCCAGCAGCCAAGAGAGGCAGCTCACCGGGGAGCTGTTTTTT. Translating it yields CASSQERQLTGELFF.

CDR3 in DNA: TGTGCCAGCAGCCAAGATTTACTAGTATCGGCAGATACGCAGTATTTT. Translating gives CASSQDLLVSADTQYF. J is TRBJ2-3 and V is TRBV3-1 (or the pseudogene TRBV3-2), with D perhaps matching TRBD2 (5 bases). The CDR3 runs to 16 residues. With 0 bases removed from V and 4 bases from J, the gap between germline ends came to 14 bases. Germline V gene sequence: CDR1 LGHDT, CDR2 YNNKEL (reference sequence).

This clone has a single count. The V and J genes are TRBV19 and TRBJ1-1, with 11 bases that match TRBD1. The germline V gene encodes CDR1 LNHDA and CDR2 SQIVND (reference sequence). V shed 10 bases and J 0 bases; nucleotides not matched to a gene: 7. The CDR3 has 15 residues. As DNA, the CDR3 is TGTGCCACCAGGACAGGGGGCGAGATGAACACTGAAGCTTTCTTT. The encoded protein is CATRTGGEMNTEAFF.

This chain connects TRBV18 to TRBJ2-7, with 7 bases that match TRBD1. The CDR3 length is 17 residues. Germline lookup yields CDR1 KGHSH and CDR2 LQKENI. The V and J ends lost 1 base and 2 bases, in that order; junction bases with no gene match: 11. The CDR3, as DNA: TGTGCCAGCTCACCACACAGGGGTCACCGCACCCCCTACGAGCAGTACTTC. Amino acid sequence: CASSPHRGHRTPYEQYF.

The chain links TRBV7-2 to TRBJ2-2, with TRBD1 identical over 9 bases. Trimming removed 1 base from V and 4 bases from J; junction bases left unmatched: 7. CDR1 is SGHTA and CDR2 is FQGNSA in the germline V gene. The CDR3 loop spans 17 amino acids. The CDR3 nucleotides are TGTGCCAGCAGCTTAGGGTCCGGGACAGGGCTCACCGGGGAGCTGTTTTTT. Amino acid sequence: CASSLGSGTGLTGELFF.

In its sample, this clone was seen a few times. The V and J genes are TRBV3-1 (or the pseudogene TRBV3-2) and TRBJ2-7; 9 bases are a match to TRBD1. V was pared by 0 bases and J by 3 bases, with 6 bases of the junction left unmatched. Germline CDR1 and CDR2: LGHDT and YNNKEL (reference sequence). The CDR3 covers 16 residues. DNA of the CDR3: TGTGCCAGCAGCCAAGATGTAGGGACAGGGTTCTACGAGCAGTACTTC. Residues: CASSQDVGTGFYEQYF.

This clone showed up just once. The V and J genes are TRBV18 and TRBJ1-4; D gene ambiguous. Germline CDR1 is KGHSH and CDR2 is LQKENI. Trimming took 3 bases from V and 8 from J, leaving 10 bases between them. The CDR3 sequence is 13 residues long. As DNA, the CDR3 is TGTGCCAGCTCACCGAGGGAGGCGGAAAAACTGTTTTTT. This codes for CASSPREAEKLFF.

The V and J genes are TRBV5-4 and TRBJ1-1; TRBD1 matches 7 bases. Germline CDR1 reads SGHNT; CDR2 reads YYREEE (reference sequence). The CDR3 is made up of 16 amino acids. Trimming removed 2 bases from V and 0 bases from J; junction bases left unmatched: 7. CDR3 protein: CASSFDRARMNTEAFF. DNA of the CDR3: TGTGCCAGCAGCTTCGACAGGGCCCGCATGAACACTGAAGCTTTCTTT.

The chain is built from TRBV7-2 and TRBJ2-3; the D gene is possibly TRBD2 (7 bases). Germline CDR1 reads SGHTA; CDR2 reads FQGNSA. The CDR3 is 15 amino acids. The V gene lost 2 bases and the J gene lost 3 bases, with 12 bases spanning the gap. Here the CDR3 reads CASSLTGGTTDTQYF. CDR3 sequence (DNA): TGTGCCAGCAGCTTAACGGGGGGCACAACAGATACGCAGTATTTT.

The J gene is TRBJ2-5, the V gene TRBV5-1; D perhaps matches TRBD1 (6 bases). The CDR3 totals 16 residues. Germline-derived CDR1 and CDR2 are SGHRS and YFSETQ. V lost 1 base to trimming and J lost 1 base, with 14 bases between them. The CDR3 protein is CASSLTGRGIQETQYF. The CDR3 DNA sequence: TGCGCCAGCAGCTTGACAGGCAGGGGAATCCAAGAGACCCAGTACTTC.

This chain uses TRBV21-1 with TRBJ1-2; no DNA check was done on the table's D call, TRBD1. TRBV21-1 is a pseudogene segment. This CDR3 has 14 amino acids. The CDR3 nucleotides are TGTGCCAGCAGCAAACCCACAGCTATCTATGGCTACACCTTC. It translates to CASSKPTAIYGYTF.

The genes are TRBV27 and TRBJ2-3, with 7 bases fitting TRBD1. Germline CDR1 is MNHEY and CDR2 is SMNVEV (reference sequence). The CDR3 consists of 17 residues. Trimming cost V 4 bases and J 2 bases; bases outside gene matches: 12. The CDR3, as DNA: TGTGCCAGCAGTTCTACCCCCTCGGACAGGTCCACAGATACGCAGTATTTT. Translating gives CASSSTPSDRSTDTQYF.

The genes are TRBV2 and TRBJ2-7; unclear D gene. Germline values: CDR1 SNHLY, CDR2 FYNNEI. Trimming stripped 6 bases from V and 6 bases from J, with 12 bases between. The CDR3 is made up of 12 amino acids. CDR3 in DNA: TGTGCCAGCAGACCCACCCGGGTCGAGCAGTACTTC. It translates to CASRPTRVEQYF.

The chain recombines TRBV11-2 with TRBJ2-5; 9 bases fit TRBD2. The CDR3 consists of 18 residues. From germline, CDR1 is SGHAT and CDR2 FQNNGV. V lost 4 bases and J lost 2; bases outside the gene matches: 14. Here the CDR3 DNA reads TGTGCCAGCAGCTCCCGACGTGGGAGCGGGGGGTTACAAGAGACCCAGTACTTC. It translates to CASSSRRGSGGLQETQYF.

V is TRBV6-5 and J is TRBJ2-5; 7 bases line up with TRBD2. The junction had 9 bases not matched to a gene; V was cut back by 7 bases and J by 1 base. Germline assignment: CDR1 MNHEY and CDR2 SVGAGI. This CDR3 has 15 residues. CDR3 loop: CASTQRDWVQETQYF. The CDR3 DNA is TGTGCCAGCACCCAGCGGGATTGGGTCCAAGAGACCCAGTACTTC.

The rearrangement uses TRBV28 and TRBJ1-6, with D maybe TRBD1 (5 bases). The germline CDR1 and CDR2 sequences are MDHEN and SYDVKM. The CDR3 has 17 residues. The V and J ends lost 3 bases and 2 bases respectively, with 14 bases between them. CDR3 bases: TGTGCCAGCAGTTTGGGAGGGGTTGGGACCTATAATTCACCCCTCCACTTT. Translated, it gives CASSLGGVGTYNSPLHF.

This clone was picked up a small number of times. This chain joins TRBV2 and TRBJ1-2, with D maybe TRBD1 (6 bases). Trimming left V 8 bases short and J 8 bases short, with 15 bases between. Looked up from germline, CDR1 is SNHLY and CDR2 is FYNNEI. The CDR3 sequence is 12 residues long. CDR3: CASGGAVTGYTF. DNA for the CDR3: TGTGCCAGCGGGGGGGCAGTCACCGGCTACACCTTC.

The genes are TRBV3-1 (or the pseudogene TRBV3-2) and TRBJ1-5; tentatively, D is TRBD1 (6 bases). This CDR3 contains 14 residues. Trimming took off 1 base at V and 2 bases at J, with 6 bases between the two ends. Germline V CDR1 and CDR2: LGHDT, YNNKEL (reference sequence). In nucleotides, the CDR3 is TGTGCCAGCAGCCAAGGACAGGGCAATCAGCCCCAGCATTTT. Translated, it gives CASSQGQGNQPQHF.

The rearrangement joins TRBV10-2 to TRBJ1-2, with a possible D match to TRBD1 (5 bases). This CDR3 spans 12 amino acids. The V gene's germline CDR1 is WSHSY and CDR2 SAAADI. Trimming removed 6 bases from V and 3 bases from J, with 8 bases in between. The CDR3 reads CASSRDDYGYTF. CDR3 nucleotides: TGCGCCAGCAGCAGGGATGACTATGGCTACACCTTC.

The J gene is TRBJ2-3, the V gene TRBV3-1 (or the pseudogene TRBV3-2); no clear D. Germline V lookup: CDR1 LGHDT, CDR2 YNNKEL (reference sequence). Trimming shortened V by 2 bases and J by 4 bases, and 7 bases separated the two germline ends. The CDR3 spans 13 residues. The CDR3: CASSQPPADTQYF. The CDR3 nucleotides read TGTGCCAGCAGCCAACCTCCGGCAGATACGCAGTATTTT.

This clone has just a few counts. This chain connects TRBV29-1 to TRBJ1-1; TRBD1 might be the D (6 bases). Trimming pared 3 bases from V and 1 base from J, leaving 9 bases between. The CDR3 spans 13 residues. Looked up from germline, CDR1 is SQVTM and CDR2 is ANQGSEA. CDR3 loop: CSVEGGGNTEAFF. The CDR3 nucleotides are TGCAGCGTTGAGGGAGGGGGGAACACTGAAGCTTTCTTT.